This T cell receptor (beta chain) was obtained from a study of blood T cell repertoires in COVID-19. Study overall: The United States, Italy and Spain were the sources of the acute and convalescent COVID-19 samples.

Living in 25 or so US areas, the participants were between roughly 18 and 89 years of age. Cohort 3 donors were reported recovered after two negative PCRs, clearance, or symptom resolution. CDR3 length: 16 amino acids. Per germline, CDR1 MNHEY and CDR2 SVGAGI. Trimming cost V 2 bases and J 0 bases; bases outside gene matches: 6. The table came from immunoSEQ multiplex PCR; TCRdb's copy has only in-frame clones and leaves some out. There are under 200,000 clones in the sample; under 90% occur only once, and around 18% lies in the top ten. This clone was seen more than once but under ten times. The receptor's source is a man in his sixties who had recovered from COVID-19. The chain uses TRBV6-5 and TRBJ1-2, with 7 bases aligning to TRBD1. The sequencing sample was made of PBMCs or T cells enriched from blood (not recorded which). The CDR3 coding sequence is TGTGCCAGCAGTTACGTGACAGGGACCCCTAACTATGGCTACACCTTC. Its protein product is CASSYVTGTPNYGYTF.